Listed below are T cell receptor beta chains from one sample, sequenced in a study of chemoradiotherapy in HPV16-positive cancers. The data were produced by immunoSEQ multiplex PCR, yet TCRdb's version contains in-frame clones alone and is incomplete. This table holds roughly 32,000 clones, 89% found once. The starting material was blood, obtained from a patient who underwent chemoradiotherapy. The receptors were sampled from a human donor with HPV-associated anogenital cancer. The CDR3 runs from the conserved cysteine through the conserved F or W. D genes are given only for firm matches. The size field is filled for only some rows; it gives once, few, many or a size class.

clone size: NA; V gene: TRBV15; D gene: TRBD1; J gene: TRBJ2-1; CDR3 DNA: TGTGCCACTGGACAGGACAATGAGCAGTTCTTC; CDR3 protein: CATGQDNEQFF
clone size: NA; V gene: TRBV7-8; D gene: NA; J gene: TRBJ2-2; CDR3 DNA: TGTGCCAGCAGCCGTTCAATGAATACCGGGGAGCTGTTTTTT; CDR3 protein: CASSRSMNTGELFF
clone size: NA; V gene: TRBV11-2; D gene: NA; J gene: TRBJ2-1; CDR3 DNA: TGTGCCAGCAGCCCCAGGGTAGTTCTCGCCAATGAGCAGTTCTTC; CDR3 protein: CASSPRVVLANEQFF
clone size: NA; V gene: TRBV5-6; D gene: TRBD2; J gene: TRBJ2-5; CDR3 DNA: TGTGCCAGCAGCAACAGACTAGCGGGGGGTGAGACCCAGTACTTC; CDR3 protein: CASSNRLAGGETQYF
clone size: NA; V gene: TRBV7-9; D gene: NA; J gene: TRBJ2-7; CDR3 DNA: TGTGCCAGCAGCTCGTTTAGGGAGGAGGGGCCCTCCTACGAGCAGTACTTC; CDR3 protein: CASSSFREEGPSYEQYF
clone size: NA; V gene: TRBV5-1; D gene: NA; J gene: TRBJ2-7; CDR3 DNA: TGCGCCAGCAGCCAGGCAGGGCAGGCCTACGAGCAGTACTTC; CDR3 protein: CASSQAGQAYEQYF
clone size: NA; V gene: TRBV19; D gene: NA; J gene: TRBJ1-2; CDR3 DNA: TGTGCCAGTAGTCCCCGGGTGGTCCTGTCCTATGGCTACACCTTC; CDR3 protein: CASSPRVVLSYGYTF
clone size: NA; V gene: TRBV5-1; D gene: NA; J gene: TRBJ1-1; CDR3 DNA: TGCGCCAGCAGCTTAGTCAGTTTGGACACTGAAGCTTTCTTT; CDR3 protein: CASSLVSLDTEAFF
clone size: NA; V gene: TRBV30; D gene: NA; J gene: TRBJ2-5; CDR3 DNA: TGTGCCTGGAGTGCTTTAGAGACCCAGTACTTC; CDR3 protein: CAWSALETQYF
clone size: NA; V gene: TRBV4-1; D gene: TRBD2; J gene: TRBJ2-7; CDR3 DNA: TGCGCCAGCAGCCCCGGGACTATGTACCTAGGGAGCTCCTACGAGCAGTACTTC; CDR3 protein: CASSPGTMYLGSSYEQYF
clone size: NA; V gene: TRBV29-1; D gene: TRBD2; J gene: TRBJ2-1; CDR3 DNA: TGCAGCGCATCCAAGGGGCTAGCGGGATTACTGAATGAGCAGTTCTTC; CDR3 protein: CSASKGLAGLLNEQFF
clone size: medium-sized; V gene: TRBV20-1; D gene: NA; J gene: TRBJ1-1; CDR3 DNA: TGCAGTGCTAGAATGGTCCCTGAAGCTTTCTTT; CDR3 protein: CSARMVPEAFF
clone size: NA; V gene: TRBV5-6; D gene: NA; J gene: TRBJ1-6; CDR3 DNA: TGTGCCAGCAGCTTGGAGGCAGGACTGAATAATTCACCCCTCCACTTT; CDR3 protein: CASSLEAGLNNSPLHF
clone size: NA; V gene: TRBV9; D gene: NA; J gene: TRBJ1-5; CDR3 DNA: TGTGCCAGCAGCACCCGGACAGCTTATAGCAATCAGCCCCAGCATTTT; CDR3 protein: CASSTRTAYSNQPQHF
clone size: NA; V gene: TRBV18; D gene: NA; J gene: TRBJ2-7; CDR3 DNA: TGTGCCAGCTCACCACCAGGGGCATCGTACGAGCAGTACTTC; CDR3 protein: CASSPPGASYEQYF
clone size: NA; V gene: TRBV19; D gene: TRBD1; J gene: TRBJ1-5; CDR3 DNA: TGTGCCAGTAGTGGCCGGGACAGGGGGCATAGCAATCAGCCCCAGCATTTT; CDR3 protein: CASSGRDRGHSNQPQHF
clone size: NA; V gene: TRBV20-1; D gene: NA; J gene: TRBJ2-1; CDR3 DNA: TGCAGTGCGGAATGGGGGGATGAGCAGTTCTTC; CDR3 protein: CSAEWGDEQFF
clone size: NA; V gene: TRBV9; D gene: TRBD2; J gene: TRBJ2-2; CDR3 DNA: TGTGCCAGCAGCCTCGGGACTAAAGGTTGGTCCGGGGAGCTGTTTTTT; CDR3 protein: CASSLGTKGWSGELFF
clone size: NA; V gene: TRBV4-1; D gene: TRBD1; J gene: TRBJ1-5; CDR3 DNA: TGCGCCAGCAGCCGACAGGGGGCAGGTCAGCCCCAGCATTTT; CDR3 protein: CASSRQGAGQPQHF
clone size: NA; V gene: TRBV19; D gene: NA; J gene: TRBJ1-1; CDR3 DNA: TGTGCCAGTAGTATTACAGGAGGGACTGAAGCTTTCTTT; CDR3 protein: CASSITGGTEAFF